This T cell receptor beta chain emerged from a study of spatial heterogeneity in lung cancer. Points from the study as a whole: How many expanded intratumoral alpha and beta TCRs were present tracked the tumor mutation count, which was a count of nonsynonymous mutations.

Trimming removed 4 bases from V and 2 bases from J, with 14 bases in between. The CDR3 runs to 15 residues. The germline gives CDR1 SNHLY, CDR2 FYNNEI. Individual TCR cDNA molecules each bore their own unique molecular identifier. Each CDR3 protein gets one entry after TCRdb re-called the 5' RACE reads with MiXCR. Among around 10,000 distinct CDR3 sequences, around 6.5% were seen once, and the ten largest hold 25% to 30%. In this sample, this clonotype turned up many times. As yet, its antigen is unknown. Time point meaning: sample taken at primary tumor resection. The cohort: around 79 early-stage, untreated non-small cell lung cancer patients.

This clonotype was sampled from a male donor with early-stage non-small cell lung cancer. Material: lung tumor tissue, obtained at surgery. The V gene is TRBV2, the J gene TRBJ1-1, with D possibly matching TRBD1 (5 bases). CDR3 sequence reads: CASSVGTRINTEAFF. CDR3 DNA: TGTGCCAGCAGTGTCGGGACGCGGATCAACACTGAAGCTTTCTTT.